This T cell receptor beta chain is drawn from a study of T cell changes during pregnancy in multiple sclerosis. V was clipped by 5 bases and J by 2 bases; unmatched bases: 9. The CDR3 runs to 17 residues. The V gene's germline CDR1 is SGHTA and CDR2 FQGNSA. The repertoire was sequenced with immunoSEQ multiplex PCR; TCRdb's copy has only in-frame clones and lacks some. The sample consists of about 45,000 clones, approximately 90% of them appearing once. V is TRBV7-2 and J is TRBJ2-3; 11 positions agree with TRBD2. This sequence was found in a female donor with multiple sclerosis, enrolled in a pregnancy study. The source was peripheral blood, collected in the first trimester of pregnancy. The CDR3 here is CASSPRLAGPATDTQYF. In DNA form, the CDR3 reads TGTGCCAGCAGCCCCAGACTAGCGGGGCCAGCCACAGATACGCAGTATTTT. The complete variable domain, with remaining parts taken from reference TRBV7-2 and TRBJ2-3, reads GAGVSQSPSNKVTEKGKDVELRCDPISGHTALYWYRQSLGQGLEFLIYFQGNSAPDKSGLPSDRFSAERTGGSVSTLTIQRTQQEDSAVYLCASSPRLAGPATDTQYFGPGTRLTVL.